This note documents a single T cell receptor (beta chain) sequence. Antigen unknown. Losses at the gene ends were 1 base for V and 5 bases for J; bases not matched to a gene: 5. CDR3 length: 14 amino acids. Germline V gene sequence: CDR1 SEHNR, CDR2 FQNEAQ (reference sequence). This sample was included in a study of identical twins. TCRdb analysed the 5' RACE reads with MiXCR anew, one entry per CDR3 protein. Among approximately 620,000 distinct CDR3 sequences, over 8.5% were seen once, and the ten largest hold 0.85% to 1%. Study-level points and caveats: Zero-insertion results could be subject to partial confounding by invariant MAIT and iNKT cells.

This same sample was also taken into another study, of yellow fever vaccine responses in identical twins. That paper adds: The authors reported partly convergent, partly personalized vaccine responses in identical twins.

Sequencing was done on a sample of PBMCs. The V gene is TRBV7-9, the J gene TRBJ2-7; 7 positions match TRBD2. The TCR originated in a woman between 18 and 29 years old in good health. The CDR3 sequence is CASSLGRLADEQYF. Written as DNA, the CDR3 is TGTGCCAGCAGCTTAGGGCGTCTAGCGGACGAGCAGTACTTC.